The rows below give T cell receptor beta chains drawn from one sample of a study of CD8 T cells in ankylosing spondylitis. TCRdb fed the 5' RACE reads into MiXCR, producing one record per CDR3 protein. The sample lists more than 250,000 distinct CDR3 sequences; 7.5% to 9% were seen once. The sequenced material came from blood, either unsorted or a sorted T cell fraction (not recorded which). All receptors come from a male donor with ankylosing spondylitis. The CDR3 runs from the conserved cysteine through the conserved F or W. The order of the fields is J gene, D gene, clone size, CDR3 length, V gene, CDR3 protein, CDR3 DNA. The D gene is left open where the match is weak. Clone size is stated in some rows and not others, as once, few, many or a class when expanded.

>TRBJ2-7|NA|NA|13|TRBV28
CASSPRRGLEQYF
TGTGCCAGCAGTCCCCGACGGGGGCTCGAGCAGTACTTC
>TRBJ1-2|NA|many|15|TRBV20-1
CSARDGRAGHYGYTF
TGCAGTGCTAGAGATGGGAGGGCAGGACACTATGGCTACACCTTC
>TRBJ2-1|NA|NA|13|TRBV7-9
CASSLVGGDEQFF
TGTGCCAGCAGCTTAGTAGGCGGTGATGAGCAGTTCTTC
>TRBJ2-3|TRBD2|few|15|TRBV7-9
CASSPTSGSMDTQYF
TGTGCCAGCAGCCCGACTAGCGGGAGTATGGATACGCAGTATTTT
>TRBJ2-7|TRBD1|few|15|TRBV20-1
CSASLGDRGLYEQYF
TGCAGTGCTTCTCTGGGGGACAGGGGGCTCTACGAGCAGTACTTC
>TRBJ1-5|NA|few|14|TRBV5-1
CASSLGEVNQPQHF
TGCGCCAGCAGCTTGGGGGAAGTCAATCAGCCCCAGCATTTT
>TRBJ2-2|TRBD2|few|16|TRBV9
CASSVRLAANTGELFF
TGTGCCAGCAGCGTACGACTAGCGGCCAACACCGGGGAGCTGTTTTTT
>TRBJ2-6|NA|many|15|TRBV27
CASCSVLPGANVLTF
TGTGCCAGTTGCTCGGTGCTGCCTGGGGCCAACGTCCTGACTTTC
>TRBJ1-4|NA|NA|12|TRBV20-1
CSARRQNEKLFF
TGCAGTGCTCGGAGACAGAATGAAAAACTGTTTTTT
>TRBJ1-2|NA|NA|16|TRBV9
CASSAGEGPRWYGYTF
TGTGCCAGCAGCGCCGGAGAGGGGCCGAGGTGGTATGGCTACACCTTC
>TRBJ2-7|NA|many|13|TRBV5-1
CASSSTSYNEQYF
TGCGCCAGCAGCTCGACTTCGTACAACGAGCAGTACTTC
>TRBJ2-1|NA|many|15|TRBV11-3
CASSVTRGSYNEQFF
TGTGCCAGCAGCGTAACTAGGGGCTCCTACAATGAGCAGTTCTTC
>TRBJ1-2|NA|NA|12|TRBV3-1
CASSLWGYGYTF
TGTGCCAGCAGCCTCTGGGGGTATGGCTACACCTTC
>TRBJ2-1|NA|NA|15|TRBV11-2
CASSLNGGPYNEQFF
TGTGCCAGCAGCTTAAACGGGGGGCCCTACAATGAGCAGTTCTTC
>TRBJ2-7|NA|NA|12|TRBV27
CASSLSAGEQYF
TGTGCCAGCAGTTTATCCGCCGGCGAGCAGTACTTC
>TRBJ1-2|NA|NA|14|TRBV9
CASSVNRDEDGYTF
TGTGCCAGCAGCGTGAATAGGGACGAGGATGGCTACACCTTC
>TRBJ2-7|NA|many|12|TRBV2
CASNRDPYEQYF
TGTGCCAGCAACCGGGATCCATACGAGCAGTACTTC
>TRBJ1-5|NA|many|15|TRBV7-8
CASSLGRGWHQPQHF
TGTGCCAGCAGCTTAGGCAGGGGCTGGCATCAGCCCCAGCATTTT
>TRBJ2-7|NA|few|15|TRBV12-3/TRBV12-4
CASRIGGSLSYEQYF
TGTGCCAGCCGGATAGGAGGGAGCCTCTCCTACGAGCAGTACTTC
>TRBJ2-7|TRBD2|many|15|TRBV4-1
CASSQGLAGVDEQYF
TGCGCCAGCAGCCAGGGACTAGCGGGAGTGGACGAGCAGTACTTC
>TRBJ2-3|TRBD2|NA|16|TRBV15
CATSRGETSGTDTQYF
TGTGCCACCAGCAGAGGTGAGACTAGCGGCACAGATACGCAGTATTTT
>TRBJ2-7|TRBD2|few|18|TRBV7-6
CASSLALIGTSGSFEQYF
TGTGCCAGCAGCTTAGCGCTAATAGGGACTAGCGGGAGCTTCGAGCAGTACTTC
>TRBJ2-7|NA|NA|14|TRBV5-6
CASSSFVEAYEQYF
TGTGCCAGCAGCTCCTTTGTGGAGGCCTACGAGCAGTACTTC
>TRBJ1-3|NA|many|12|TRBV12-3/TRBV12-4
CASSFGGDTIYF
TGTGCCAGCAGTTTCGGTGGGGACACCATATATTTT
>TRBJ2-2|NA|few|13|TRBV5-1
CASSGPDTGELFF
TGCGCCAGCAGCGGCCCGGACACCGGGGAGCTGTTTTTT
>TRBJ2-1|TRBD2|few|15|TRBV18
CASSGTQRETSEQFF
TGTGCCAGCTCGGGGACGCAGCGGGAGACAAGTGAGCAGTTCTTC
>TRBJ2-2|TRBD2|many|16|TRBV7-2
CASSSVWTSGTGELFF
TGTGCCAGCAGCTCCGTATGGACTAGCGGCACCGGGGAGCTGTTTTTT
>TRBJ2-3|NA|many|16|TRBV12-5
CASGFAGDSNTDTQYF
TGTGCTAGTGGTTTCGCCGGCGACTCGAACACAGATACGCAGTATTTT
>TRBJ2-7|TRBD2|NA|15|TRBV7-9
CASSQRLAGVNEQYF
TGTGCCAGCAGCCAAAGACTAGCGGGAGTGAACGAGCAGTACTTC
>TRBJ1-5|TRBD1|few|15|TRBV7-2
CASSSTGASNQPQHF
TGTGCCAGCAGCTCGACAGGGGCGAGCAATCAGCCCCAGCATTTT
>TRBJ2-4|NA|many|15|TRBV5-6
CASSFRDTDKNIQYF
TGTGCCAGCAGCTTCCGGGACACGGACAAAAACATTCAGTACTTC
>TRBJ2-5|NA|NA|16|TRBV7-3
CASSLRGREHAETQYF
TGTGCCAGCAGCTTAAGGGGCAGGGAACACGCAGAGACCCAGTACTTC
>TRBJ1-1|NA|NA|12|TRBV19
CASSTVAFEAFF
TGTGCCAGTAGCACCGTGGCCTTCGAAGCTTTCTTT
>TRBJ2-5|NA|many|13|TRBV5-1
CASSFAGRETQYF
TGCGCCAGCAGCTTCGCAGGGCGGGAGACCCAGTACTTC
>TRBJ2-1|TRBD1|many|14|TRBV20-1
CSATRDREGGEQFF
TGCAGTGCTACCCGGGACAGGGAGGGAGGTGAGCAGTTCTTC
>TRBJ1-1|NA|few|13|TRBV6-2/TRBV6-3
CASRQDRNTEAFF
TGTGCCAGCAGACAAGATCGGAACACTGAAGCTTTCTTT
>TRBJ2-4|TRBD1|NA|16|TRBV28
CASSFQAGGGKNIQYF
TGTGCCAGCAGTTTCCAGGCAGGGGGCGGCAAAAACATTCAGTACTTC
>TRBJ2-5|NA|NA|15|TRBV19
CASSKGFAYQETQYF
TGTGCCAGTAGTAAGGGCTTTGCGTACCAAGAGACCCAGTACTTC
>TRBJ2-7|NA|few|13|TRBV6-1
CANRDNSANEQYF
TGTGCGAACCGGGACAACTCGGCTAACGAGCAGTACTTC
>TRBJ1-1|NA|NA|15|TRBV5-6
CASSPQPSLNTEAFF
TGTGCCAGCAGCCCTCAGCCCTCACTGAACACTGAAGCTTTCTTT
>TRBJ2-1|TRBD2|NA|14|TRBV20-1
CSARLAGENNEQFF
TGCAGTGCTAGGCTAGCGGGAGAGAACAATGAGCAGTTCTTC
>TRBJ2-2|TRBD2|many|17|TRBV24-1
CATSDVTSGSGAGELFF
TGTGCCACCAGTGATGTGACTAGCGGGAGTGGTGCCGGGGAGCTGTTTTTT
>TRBJ2-7|TRBD2|NA|18|TRBV14
CASSQSWNRLAGAYEQYF
TGTGCCAGCAGCCAAAGTTGGAACCGGCTAGCGGGGGCCTACGAGCAGTACTTC
>TRBJ2-3|TRBD2|NA|16|TRBV27
CASSIGTSGPTDTQYF
TGTGCCAGCAGTATTGGGACTAGCGGCCCCACAGATACGCAGTATTTT
>TRBJ1-2|NA|many|17|TRBV25-1
CASSGRPRLEGGYGYTF
TGTGCCAGCAGTGGCCGCCCACGATTGGAAGGAGGCTATGGCTACACCTTC
>TRBJ2-3|TRBD2|NA|16|TRBV5-1
CASSLGGSGATDTQYF
TGCGCCAGCAGCTTGGGGGGTAGCGGGGCCACAGATACGCAGTATTTT
>TRBJ2-7|NA|NA|14|TRBV11-2
CASSRTQGGYEQYF
TGTGCCAGCAGCCGGACGCAGGGGGGTTACGAGCAGTACTTC
>TRBJ2-3|NA|few|14|TRBV2
CASSTGPYTDTQYF
TGTGCCAGCAGTACTGGCCCCTACACAGATACGCAGTATTTT
>TRBJ1-1|NA|NA|13|TRBV24-1
CATAPQENTEAFF
TGTGCCACCGCCCCTCAAGAGAACACTGAAGCTTTCTTT